This T cell receptor (beta chain) was sequenced for a study of blood T cell repertoires in COVID-19. Across the study: The United States, Italy and Spain supplied acute and convalescent COVID-19 samples. PBMCs, B-cell-depleted T cells, or T cells were the source of the cDNA or gDNA that made up the material.

Source study methods: The assay estimated nucleated cells by amplifying reference gene primers. The repertoire was sequenced with immunoSEQ multiplex PCR; TCRdb's copy has only in-frame clones and lacks some. The V and J calls and clone size are taken from that table; D and trimming were inferred from the DNA. The sample comprises 45,000 to 50,000 clones, roughly nine tenths of which are singletons, and just over 9% rests with the top ten. The sample holds one count of this clone. Between the trimmed V and J ends, which lost 6 bases and 0 bases, there was a span of 11 bases. The germline CDR1 and CDR2 sequences are ENHRY and SYGVKD. The length of the CDR3 is 15 residues.

The sequence was collected from a human donor in a cohort sampled during active COVID-19. Sequencing was carried out using peripheral blood. This sequence joins TRBV10-3 and TRBJ2-2; possibly TRBD1 for D (5 bases). The CDR3, as DNA: TGTGCCATCAGGTCCGACAGTTCGAACACCGGGGAGCTGTTTTTT. Translation gives CAIRSDSSNTGELFF.